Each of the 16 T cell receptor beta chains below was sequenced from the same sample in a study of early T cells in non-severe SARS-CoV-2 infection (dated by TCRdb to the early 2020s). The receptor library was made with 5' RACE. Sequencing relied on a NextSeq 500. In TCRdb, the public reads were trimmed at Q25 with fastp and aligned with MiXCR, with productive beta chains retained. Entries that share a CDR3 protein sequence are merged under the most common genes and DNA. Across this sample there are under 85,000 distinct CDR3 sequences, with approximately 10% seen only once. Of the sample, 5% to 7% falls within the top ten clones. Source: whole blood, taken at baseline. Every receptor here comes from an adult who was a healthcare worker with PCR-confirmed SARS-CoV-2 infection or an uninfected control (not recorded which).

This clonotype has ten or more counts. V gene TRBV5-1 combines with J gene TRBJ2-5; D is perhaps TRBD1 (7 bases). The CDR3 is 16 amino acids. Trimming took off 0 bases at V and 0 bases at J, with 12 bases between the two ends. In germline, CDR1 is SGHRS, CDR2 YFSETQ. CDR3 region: CASSLGGTVDQETQYF. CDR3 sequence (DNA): TGCGCCAGCAGCTTGGGCGGGACAGTGGACCAAGAGACCCAGTACTTC. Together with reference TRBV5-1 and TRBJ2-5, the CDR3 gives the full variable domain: KAGVTQTPRYLIKTRGQQVTLSCSPISGHRSVSWYQQTPGQGLQFLFEYFSETQRNKGNFPGRFSGRQFSNSRSEMNVSTLELGDSALYLCASSLGGTVDQETQYFGPGTRLLVL.

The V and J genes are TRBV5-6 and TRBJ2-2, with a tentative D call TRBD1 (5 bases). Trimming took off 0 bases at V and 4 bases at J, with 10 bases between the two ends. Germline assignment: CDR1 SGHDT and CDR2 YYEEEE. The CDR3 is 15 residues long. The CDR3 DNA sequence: TGTGCCAGCAGCTTGGTGGGGCGTGGCACCGGGGAGCTGTTTTTT. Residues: CASSLVGRGTGELFF.

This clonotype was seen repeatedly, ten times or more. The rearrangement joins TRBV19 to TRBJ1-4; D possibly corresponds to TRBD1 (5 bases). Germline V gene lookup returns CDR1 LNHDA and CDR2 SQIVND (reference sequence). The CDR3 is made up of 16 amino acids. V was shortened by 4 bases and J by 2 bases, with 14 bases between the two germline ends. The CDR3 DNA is TGTGCCAGTAGTAGCCCCCCAGGGCGCACTAATGAAAAACTGTTTTTT. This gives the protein CASSSPPGRTNEKLFF.

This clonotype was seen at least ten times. DNA for the CDR3: TGTGCCAGCTCACAAGGAGTCCCCTCCTACGAGCAGTACTTC. This encodes CASSQGVPSYEQYF. J is TRBJ2-7 and V is TRBV18; D gene uncertain. The CDR3 is 14 residues long. V was shortened by 4 bases and J by 0 bases, with 10 bases between the two germline ends. Per germline, CDR1 KGHSH and CDR2 LQKENI.

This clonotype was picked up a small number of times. The CDR3, as DNA: TGTGCCAGCAGTCGAGATCCCTCACGTTATGGCTACACCTTC. Its translation: CASSRDPSRYGYTF. This chain links TRBV6-2 or TRBV6-3 with TRBJ1-2; D gene uncertain. V was clipped by 5 bases and J by 5 bases, with 15 bases between them. Germline V CDR1 and CDR2: MNHEY, SVGEGT. The CDR3 length is 14 residues.

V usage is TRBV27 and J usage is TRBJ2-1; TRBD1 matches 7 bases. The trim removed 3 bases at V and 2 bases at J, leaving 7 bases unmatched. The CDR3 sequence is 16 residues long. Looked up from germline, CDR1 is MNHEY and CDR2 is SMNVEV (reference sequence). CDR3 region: CASSFKGALPYNEQFF. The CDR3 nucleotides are TGTGCCAGCAGTTTTAAGGGGGCGTTGCCCTACAATGAGCAGTTCTTC.

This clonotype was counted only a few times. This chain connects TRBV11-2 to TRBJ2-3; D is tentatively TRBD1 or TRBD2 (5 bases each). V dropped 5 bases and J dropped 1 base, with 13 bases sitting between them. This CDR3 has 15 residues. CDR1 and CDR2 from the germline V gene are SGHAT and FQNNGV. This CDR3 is CASSRQGRRTDTQYF. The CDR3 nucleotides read TGTGCCAGCAGCCGCCAGGGACGGCGCACAGATACGCAGTATTTT.

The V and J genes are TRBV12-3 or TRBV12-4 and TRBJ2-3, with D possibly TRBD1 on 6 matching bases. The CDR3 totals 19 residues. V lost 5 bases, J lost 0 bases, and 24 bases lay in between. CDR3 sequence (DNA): TGTGCCAGCAGTCCGAGAAGGGGGTTGGGATCGATAAGCACAGATACGCAGTATTTT. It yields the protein CASSPRRGLGSISTDTQYF.

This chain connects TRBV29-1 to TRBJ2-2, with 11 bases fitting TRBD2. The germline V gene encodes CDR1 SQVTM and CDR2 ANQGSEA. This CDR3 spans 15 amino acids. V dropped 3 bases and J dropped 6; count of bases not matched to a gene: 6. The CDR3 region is CSVDVAGGPPGELFF. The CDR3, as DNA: TGCAGCGTTGATGTAGCGGGAGGGCCTCCCGGGGAGCTGTTTTTT.

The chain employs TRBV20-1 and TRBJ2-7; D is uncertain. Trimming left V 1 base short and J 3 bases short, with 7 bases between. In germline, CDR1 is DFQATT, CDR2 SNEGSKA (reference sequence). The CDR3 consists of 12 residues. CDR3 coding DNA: TGCAGTGCTAGAGTTGACTTCTACGAGCAGTACTTC. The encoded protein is CSARVDFYEQYF.

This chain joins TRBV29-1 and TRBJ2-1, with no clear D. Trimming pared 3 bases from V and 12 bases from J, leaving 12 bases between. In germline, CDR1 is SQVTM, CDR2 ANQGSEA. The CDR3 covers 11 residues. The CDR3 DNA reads TGCAGCGTTGAGAACCAGAGTGGGCAGTTCTTC. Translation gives CSVENQSGQFF.

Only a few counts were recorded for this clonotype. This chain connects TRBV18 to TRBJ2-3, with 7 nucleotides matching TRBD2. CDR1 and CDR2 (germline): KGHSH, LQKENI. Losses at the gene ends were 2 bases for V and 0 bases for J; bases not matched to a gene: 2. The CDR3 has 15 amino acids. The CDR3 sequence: CASSPSSGSTDTQYF. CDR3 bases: TGTGCCAGCTCACCAAGTAGCGGGAGCACAGATACGCAGTATTTT.

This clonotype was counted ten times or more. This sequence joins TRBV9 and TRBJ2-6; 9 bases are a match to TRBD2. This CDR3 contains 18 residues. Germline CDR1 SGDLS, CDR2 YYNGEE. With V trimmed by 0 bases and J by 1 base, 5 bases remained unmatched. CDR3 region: CASSVDLAGMSGANVLTF. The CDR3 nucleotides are TGTGCCAGCAGCGTAGATCTAGCGGGAATGTCTGGGGCCAACGTCCTGACTTTC.

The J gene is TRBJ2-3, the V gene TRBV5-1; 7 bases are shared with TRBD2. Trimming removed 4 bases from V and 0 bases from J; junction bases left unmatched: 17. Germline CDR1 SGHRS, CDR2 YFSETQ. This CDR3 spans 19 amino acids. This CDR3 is CASSPGIPGLLTSTDTQYF. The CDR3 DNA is TGCGCCAGCAGCCCAGGCATTCCGGGACTACTAACTAGCACAGATACGCAGTATTTT.

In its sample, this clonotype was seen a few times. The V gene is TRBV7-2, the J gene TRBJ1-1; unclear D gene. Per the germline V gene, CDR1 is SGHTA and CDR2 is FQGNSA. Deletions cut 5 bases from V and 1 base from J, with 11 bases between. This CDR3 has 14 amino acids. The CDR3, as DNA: TGTGCCAGCAGCACCGGGCTTCAGAACACTGAAGCTTTCTTT. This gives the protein CASSTGLQNTEAFF.

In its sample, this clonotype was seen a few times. CDR3 DNA: TGTGCCAGCTCCACCGGGGGCAGGGCGAGCTCTGGAAACACCATATATTTT. Residues: CASSTGGRASSGNTIYF. V and J are TRBV18 and TRBJ1-3; D perhaps matches TRBD1 (6 bases). Germline lookup yields CDR1 KGHSH and CDR2 LQKENI. The CDR3 is made up of 17 amino acids. V was clipped by 6 bases and J by 0 bases, with 18 bases between them.